The 18 T cell receptor beta chains listed next were all sequenced from one sample in a study of blood T cell repertoires in COVID-19. Sequencing used immunoSEQ multiplex PCR; TCRdb keeps in-frame clones, though not all of them. The sample lists 90,000 to 150,000 clones, 65% to 80% occurring once. The sequencing sample was made of peripheral blood. Receptor source: a man between 65 and 85 years old with acute or convalescent COVID-19.

The chain carries TRBV5-5 and TRBJ1-2, with D hard to call. CDR3 length: 15 residues. Between the trimmed V and J ends, which lost 0 bases and 5 bases, there was a span of 14 bases. Per germline, CDR1 SGHKS and CDR2 YYEKEE (reference sequence). The CDR3 DNA reads as TGTGCCAGCAGCTTGGGACCGACTAACGTTTATGGCTACACCTTC. It encodes CASSLGPTNVYGYTF.

V is TRBV12-5 and J is TRBJ2-3; 10 nucleotides line up with TRBD1. Germline loops: CDR1 LGHNT, CDR2 FRNRAP. Unmatched junction bases numbered 7, after V lost 7 bases and J lost 3 bases. There are 15 residues in the CDR3. The CDR3 nucleotides are TGTGCTAGTGTGGGGGACAGGGGTATGACAGATACGCAGTATTTT. It yields the protein CASVGDRGMTDTQYF.

In this sample, this clone turned up once. This chain links TRBV12-5 with TRBJ1-5, with a possible D match to TRBD1 (5 bases). Trimming removed 2 bases at V and 7 bases at J, with 12 bases between. The CDR3 is 14 amino acids. CDR1 is LGHNT, CDR2 FRNRAP, per germline. The CDR3 loop is CASGLWQGGQPQHF. The CDR3 bases are TGTGCTAGTGGTTTGTGGCAGGGAGGGCAGCCCCAGCATTTT. Supplemented by reference TRBV12-5 and TRBJ1-5, the full variable domain reads DARVTQTPRHKVTEMGQEVTMRCQPILGHNTVFWYRQTMMQGLELLAYFRNRAPLDDSGMPKDRFSAEMPDATLATLKIQPSEPRDSAVYFCASGLWQGGQPQHFGDGTRLSIL.

V is TRBV20-1 and J is TRBJ1-5, with D unclear. The CDR3 contains 16 residues. V was cut by 3 bases and J by 4 bases, with 19 bases left in between. Germline CDR1 is DFQATT and CDR2 is SNEGSKA (reference sequence). CDR3 sequence: CSASWFGQIGNQPQHF. The CDR3 coding sequence is TGCAGTGCTAGTTGGTTCGGTCAAATCGGGAATCAGCCCCAGCATTTT.

Here the CDR3 DNA reads TGTGCCAGCAGCTTAGCACGGGATTCTTTCTATGGCTACACCTTC. It specifies CASSLARDSFYGYTF. The chain recombines TRBV7-9 with TRBJ1-2; D remains ambiguous. This CDR3 has 15 residues. From germline, CDR1 is SEHNR and CDR2 FQNEAQ (reference sequence). With 0 bases removed from V and 4 bases from J, the gap between germline ends came to 12 bases.

The chain employs TRBV3-1 (or the pseudogene TRBV3-2) and TRBJ2-3; D might be TRBD2 (6 bases). Germline loops: CDR1 LGHDT, CDR2 YNNKEL (reference sequence). V lost 4 bases and J lost 3, with 14 bases in between. The CDR3 sequence is 15 residues long. In DNA form, the CDR3 reads TGTGCCAGCAGCCGTTCGTGGGGGGTGACAGATACGCAGTATTTT. Amino acids: CASSRSWGVTDTQYF.

V usage is TRBV12-5 and J usage is TRBJ2-7, with D tentatively TRBD1 (6 bases). The CDR3 length is 13 residues. Between the trimmed V and J ends, which lost 3 bases and 5 bases, there was a span of 11 bases. CDR1 and CDR2 from the germline V gene are LGHNT and FRNRAP. The CDR3, as DNA: TGTGCTAGTGGTTTATCGGACAGTCACGAGCAGTACTTC. It encodes CASGLSDSHEQYF.

The gene calls are TRBV7-9 and TRBJ2-2; weak D call: TRBD2 (6 bases). Germline CDR1 SEHNR, CDR2 FQNEAQ (reference sequence). V was trimmed by 7 bases and J by 1 base, leaving 10 bases between them. The length of the CDR3 is 14 residues. CDR3 bases: TGTGCCAGCACCACGCGGGGGAACACCGGGGAGCTGTTTTTT. Protein sequence: CASTTRGNTGELFF.

The V call is TRBV4-1, the J call TRBJ1-2, with TRBD1 identical over 11 bases. J lost 8 bases, V lost 2 bases, and 4 bases had no gene match. The CDR3 runs to 14 residues. Germline V gives CDR1 MGHRA, CDR2 YSYEKL. CDR3 DNA sequence: TGCGCCAGCAGCCAACCCGGGACAGGGGGAGGCTACACCTTC. This encodes CASSQPGTGGGYTF.

The chain employs TRBV7-8 and TRBJ1-2; D is undetermined. Germline V lookup: CDR1 SGHVS, CDR2 FQNEAQ. The CDR3 contains 15 residues. V gave up 5 bases and J gave up 0 bases, with 13 bases separating them. The CDR3 region has the DNA TGTGCCAGCAGCCCTCGATCGGGGACTAACTATGGCTACACCTTC. Translation: CASSPRSGTNYGYTF.

The rearrangement links TRBV2 to TRBJ1-2; D is perhaps TRBD1 (6 bases). The germline CDR1 and CDR2 sequences are SNHLY and FYNNEI. The CDR3 totals 13 residues. V lost 4 bases to trimming and J lost 4 bases, with 10 bases between them. CDR3 nucleotide sequence: TGTGCCAGCAGTGGACAGGAGAGCTATGGCTACACCTTC. It yields the protein CASSGQESYGYTF.

This clone was observed a few times. The V call is TRBV5-1, the J call TRBJ1-4; D possibly corresponds to TRBD1 (6 bases). The V and J ends lost 4 bases and 3 bases respectively, with 13 bases between them. Germline values: CDR1 SGHRS, CDR2 YFSETQ. This CDR3 has 15 residues. CDR3 in amino acids: CASSRDTGSNEKLFF. The CDR3 DNA reads as TGCGCCAGCAGCCGCGATACAGGGTCTAATGAAAAACTGTTTTTT.

The genes are TRBV28 and TRBJ2-1; the match to TRBD2 covers 8 bases. The germline V gene encodes CDR1 MDHEN and CDR2 SYDVKM. This CDR3 has 14 amino acids. J gave up 7 bases and V 4 bases, and 6 bases lay outside the gene matches. CDR3 residues: CASSSAGEYNEQFF. DNA for the CDR3: TGTGCCAGCAGTTCAGCGGGAGAGTATAATGAGCAGTTCTTC.

This chain joins TRBV7-9 and TRBJ1-1; D not certain. The V end was cut by 2 bases, the J end by 7 bases, with 8 bases between. This CDR3 is built from 12 residues. Germline CDR1 and CDR2: SEHNR and FQNEAQ (reference sequence). In DNA form, the CDR3 reads TGTGCCAGCAGCTTAATTGAGAATGAAGCTTTCTTT. Translated: CASSLIENEAFF.

This sequence joins TRBV3-1 (or the pseudogene TRBV3-2) and TRBJ1-1; D is undetermined. V was pared by 1 base and J by 0 bases, with 6 bases between. The CDR3 totals 14 residues. The germline V gene encodes CDR1 LGHDT and CDR2 YNNKEL (reference sequence). The CDR3 spells CASSQGQLNTEAFF. The CDR3 nucleotides read TGTGCCAGCAGCCAAGGACAACTGAACACTGAAGCTTTCTTT.

The chain is built from TRBV7-9 and TRBJ2-2, with 9 bases that match TRBD1. Germline V gives CDR1 SEHNR, CDR2 FQNEAQ (reference sequence). V dropped 5 bases and J dropped 3; count of bases not matched to a gene: 7. CDR3 length: 16 residues. CDR3 nucleotides: TGTGCCAGCAGCACGATGAGGACAGGGGACACCGGGGAGCTGTTTTTT. The encoded protein is CASSTMRTGDTGELFF.

The V and J genes are TRBV28 and TRBJ2-6; the D gene is possibly TRBD1 (6 bases). Trimming left V 11 bases short and J 0 bases short, with 20 bases between. The CDR3 contains 17 residues. The germline CDR1 and CDR2 sequences are MDHEN and SYDVKM. The CDR3 region is CASTQQGADSGANVLTF. Here the CDR3 DNA reads TGTGCCTCCACACAACAGGGCGCCGACTCTGGGGCCAACGTCCTGACTTTC. The full variable domain, rest sourced from reference TRBV28 and TRBJ2-6, is DVKVTQSSRYLVKRTGEKVFLECVQDMDHENMFWYRQDPGLGLRLIYFSYDVKMKEKGDIPEGYSVSREKKERFSLILESASTNQTSMYLCASTQQGADSGANVLTFGAGSRLTVL.

There are a few counts of this clone. The genes are TRBV6-5 and TRBJ1-2; possibly TRBD1 for D (5 bases). The CDR3 spans 13 residues. Germline values: CDR1 MNHEY, CDR2 SVGAGI. Trimming pared 6 bases from V and 4 bases from J, leaving 12 bases between. The DNA of the CDR3 is TGTGCCAGCAGCGCCGGGACTGTCTATGGCTACACCTTC. Residues: CASSAGTVYGYTF.